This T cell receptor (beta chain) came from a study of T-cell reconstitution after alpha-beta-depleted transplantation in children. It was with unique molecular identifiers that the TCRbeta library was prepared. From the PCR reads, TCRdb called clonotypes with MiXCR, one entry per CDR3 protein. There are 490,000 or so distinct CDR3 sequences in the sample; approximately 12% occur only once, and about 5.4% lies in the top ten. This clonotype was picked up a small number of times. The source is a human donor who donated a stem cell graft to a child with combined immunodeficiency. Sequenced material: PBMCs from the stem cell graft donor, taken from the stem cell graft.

The CDR3 here is CSAETWRTSRDEQYF. CDR3 DNA sequence: TGCAGTGCCGAGACCTGGAGGACTAGCAGGGACGAGCAGTACTTC. The chain has TRBV20-1 and TRBJ2-7, with 8 bases aligning to TRBD2. Germline V gives CDR1 DFQATT, CDR2 SNEGSKA (reference sequence). V lost 6 bases and J lost 5; bases outside the gene matches: 15. CDR3 length: 15 amino acids.